Below, one TCR beta chain is given with its context. Its antigen is not known. This specimen belongs to a study of vaccination and CD4 T cells after COVID-19. Overall study results and limits: Detection of a median around 86% of reactive clones in convalescent patients was confined to the period after vaccination.

As for treatment: approximately 9-day PBMC culture with coronavirus spike peptide pools or control peptides (ViraFEST assay). Cultured CD4+ T-cell DNA underwent Oncomine TCR Beta short-read sequencing. It was from cultured CD4+ T cells that genomic DNA was extracted. TCRdb reprocessed the PCR reads via MiXCR and lists one record per CDR3 protein. The sample carries about 20,000 distinct CDR3 sequences, approximately 61% recorded once. The sequencing input was CD4+ T cells from blood, cultured in vitro. The sequence was obtained from a human donor who had recovered from COVID-19.

CDR3 nucleotide sequence: TGTGCCAGCAGCAGTCCGGGCCCTCAGTCCCGTTTCTATGGCTACACCTTC. Its protein product is CASSSPGPQSRFYGYTF. The chain joins TRBV7-3 to TRBJ1-2; D not resolved. Germline V gene lookup returns CDR1 SGHTA and CDR2 FQGTGA. The V end lost 5 bases, the J end lost 4 bases, and 23 bases lay between the germline ends. CDR3 size: 17 residues.